This TCR beta chain came from a study of shared clonotypes between healthy human individuals. Germline lookup yields CDR1 SGDLS and CDR2 YYNGEE. The CDR3 runs 15 residues. V lost 3 bases to trimming and J lost 4 bases, with 16 bases between them. As defined, naive CD8 cells were CD45RO-negative and positively selected for CCR7, with terminally differentiated effector memory CD45RA+ cells excluded. Regarding this clone: The antigen remains undetermined.

Study observations and caveats: The naive CD4 repertoires of a few donors were compared, and approximately 4.7% of clonotypes were shared. Represented genetic and exposure-history diversity was restricted by having few donors. Rarefaction analysis demonstrated incomplete sorted-subset sequencing notwithstanding large depth.

The material for each subset, its genomic DNA, was split evenly across several immunoSEQ plates. Assay: immunoSEQ multiplex PCR; the TCRdb copy retains only in-frame clones and omits some. In the table there are over 2 million clones, 85% to 95% of which are singletons. Sequencing used naive CD8+ T cells sorted from blood. The source of this sequence is a man aged 18 to 30 in good health. This chain joins TRBV9 and TRBJ1-2; D is ambiguous. CDR3 amino acids: CASSAGGEGGYGYTF. As DNA, the CDR3 is TGTGCCAGCAGCGCCGGCGGGGAGGGAGGCTATGGCTACACCTTC.